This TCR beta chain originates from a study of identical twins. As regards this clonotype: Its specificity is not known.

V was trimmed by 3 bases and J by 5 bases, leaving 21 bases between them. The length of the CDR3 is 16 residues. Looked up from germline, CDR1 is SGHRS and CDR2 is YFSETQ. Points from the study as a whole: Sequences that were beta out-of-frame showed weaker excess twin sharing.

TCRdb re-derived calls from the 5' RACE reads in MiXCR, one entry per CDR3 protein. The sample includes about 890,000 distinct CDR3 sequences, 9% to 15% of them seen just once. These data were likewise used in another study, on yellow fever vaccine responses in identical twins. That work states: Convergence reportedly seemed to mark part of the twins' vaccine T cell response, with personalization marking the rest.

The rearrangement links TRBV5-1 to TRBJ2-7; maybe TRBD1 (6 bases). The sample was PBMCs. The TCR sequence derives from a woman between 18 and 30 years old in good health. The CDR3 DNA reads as TGCGCCAGCAGCTATGACATTGCAGGGGCTCTACACGAGCAGTACTTC. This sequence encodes CASSYDIAGALHEQYF. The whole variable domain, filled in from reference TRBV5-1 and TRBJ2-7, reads KAGVTQTPRYLIKTRGQQVTLSCSPISGHRSVSWYQQTPGQGLQFLFEYFSETQRNKGNFPGRFSGRQFSNSRSEMNVSTLELGDSALYLCASSYDIAGALHEQYFGPGTRLTVT.